The following is a TCR beta chain sequence with its context. Its antigen has not been determined. No much larger clone exists at a distance of one base, and base qualities are not known. The entire isolated RNA was reverse transcribed using the High Capacity cDNA Reverse Transcription Kit, and thus expressed TCRB transcripts were sequenced. Deep immunoSEQ sequencing was performed on naive, central memory and regulatory T cell samples, with an average of roughly 3.5 million total reads per sample. After sorted cells were lysed in RLT buffer, RNA was extracted with DNase-treated RNeasy Micro or Mini kits, with the choice depending on cell number. Each cell subset was processed on its own to prevent cross-contamination, while patient and healthy donor samples were processed together. The immunoSEQ multiplex PCR was used to amplify TCRB sequences from cDNA, yielding 87-bp fragments that span the CDR3 region. Sequencing of the amplicons was performed on the Illumina HiSeq platform. In the authors' own workflow: Synthetic template baselines were used to correct PCR bias computationally, reads within Hamming distance 2 were collapsed, and singletons that could not be merged were discarded. Reads were aligned against IMGT so that V, D and J genes, CDR3 length and insertions or deletions at six rearrangement sites could be assigned. Within each subset, clonotype counts were normalized to sorted cell number, after which true diversity and Gini coefficients were computed with the tcR R package. The overlap coefficient, calculated on TCRB nucleotide sequences, was used to quantify repertoire sharing. Imported from immuneACCESS, the table was reduced by TCRdb to in-frame sequences with V and J called. These copies leave out some clones; in studies compared against another copy, an unresolved V gene accounts for under half, and the cause of the remainder is not known. The DNA was the basis for D and trimming; V, J and clone size are from that table. The sample includes about 300,000 clones, with 8% observed a single time. More than 0.9% of the sample comes from the top ten.

These data originate in a study of beta chain features in type 1 diabetes (dated by TCRdb to 2016 to 2019). Context from the whole study: Mean age, gender distribution, total cell number and subset yield did not differ between patients and healthy donors. Whereas all 30 or so donors provided naive and central memory subsets, regulatory and stem cell-like memory subsets were isolated from just 8 patients and roughly eight healthy donors. The study compared the TCRB repertoires of sorted circulating CD4+ T cell subsets in recently diagnosed type 1 diabetes patients with those in matched healthy donors. A total of roughly 100 million sorted cells were examined across all samples, and the number of cells per subset was strongly correlated with RNA yield.

The investigation overall reported the following: A moderate but significant shortening of TCRB CDR3 length was observed in type 1 diabetes patients in all four CD4+ subsets. Sequencing cDNA rather than genomic DNA could over-represent highly expressing activated cells, although activation and CD3 levels did not differ between groups. At VDJ recombination sites, type 1 diabetes patients had fewer insertions and more deleted nucleotides, which implies abnormalities in thymic rearrangement. The naive, central memory and regulatory TCRB repertoires appeared to resemble one another more closely among patients than among healthy donors. Shorter templates might have been favored by PCR, but patient and control samples were amplified and corrected together, so both groups would have been affected equally by any skew. Because small numbers of individuals were included in the HLA sub-analyses, any influence of HLA type on TCRB rearrangement was left unresolved.

V loses 11 bases at its end and J loses 3 bases; junction bases beyond the gene matches: 4. Counted from cysteine to phenylalanine, this CDR3 has 13 amino acids. The entry retains the CDR3 DNA only, 39 bases that are in frame from base 1. In the germline V gene, CDR1 corresponds to WSHSY and CDR2 to SAAADI. Each donor gave one peripheral blood draw, averaging about 100 mL, which was collected into heparinised tubes. A BD FACSAria II and a panel including CD45RO, CCR7, CD25, CD127, CD95 and CD27 were used to sort naive, central memory, regulatory and stem cell-like memory CD4+ T cells. Every sorted population had a purity above 95%. PBMCs were isolated right away by Lymphoprep density gradient centrifugation and were stained directly, without culture. Samples were stained and sorted in pairs, with one healthy donor and one patient per experiment, so that batch effects were minimized.

The chain was built from TRBV10-2 and TRBJ2-2; 9 bases in between match TRBD1. This TCR was sampled from a woman between 18 and 30 years old in good health. The sequenced sample was central memory CD4+ T cells from blood. The sequenced DNA: TGCGCCGGGGGACAGGGTTACACCGGGGAGCTGTTTTTT. Translated, it reads CAGGQGYTGELFF.